This T cell receptor (beta chain) is from a study of T cell responses to AZD1222 COVID-19 vaccine. For this clone: What it binds is unknown.

Sequencing was performed with immunoSEQ multiplex PCR; in TCRdb, only in-frame clones are kept and a portion is missing. The sample yields approximately 89,000 clones, just over 90% seen once. General study results and limits: Two AZD1222 doses significantly raised spike-specific TCR breadth and depth over controls.

The trim removed 7 bases at V and 6 bases at J, leaving 7 bases unmatched. The germline V gene has CDR1 SGHRS and CDR2 YFSETQ. There are 15 residues in the CDR3. The gene calls are TRBV5-1 and TRBJ2-2; 12 bases are a match to TRBD1. The sequences come from peripheral blood, collected 28 days after the second AZD1222 dose. The receptor was derived from an adult who received the AZD1222 COVID-19 vaccine. CDR3 bases: TGCGCCAGCGCTCGGGGACAGGGGGCGTCCGGGGAGCTGTTTTTT. It encodes CASARGQGASGELFF.